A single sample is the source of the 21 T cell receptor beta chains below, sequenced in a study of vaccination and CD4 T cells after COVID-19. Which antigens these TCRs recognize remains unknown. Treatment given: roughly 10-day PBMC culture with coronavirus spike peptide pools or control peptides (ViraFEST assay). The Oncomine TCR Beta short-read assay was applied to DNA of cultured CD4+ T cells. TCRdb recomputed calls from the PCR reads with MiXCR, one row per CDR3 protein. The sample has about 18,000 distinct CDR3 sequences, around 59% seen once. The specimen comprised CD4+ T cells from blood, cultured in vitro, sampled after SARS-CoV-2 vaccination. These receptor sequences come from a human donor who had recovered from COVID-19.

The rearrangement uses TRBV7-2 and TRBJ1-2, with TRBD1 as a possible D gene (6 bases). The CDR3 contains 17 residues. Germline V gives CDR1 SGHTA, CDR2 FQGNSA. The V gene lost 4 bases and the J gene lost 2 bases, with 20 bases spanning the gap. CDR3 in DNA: TGTGCCAGCAGCTATGAGGGGGGACGCTCGAAAAACTATGGCTACACCTTC. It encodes CASSYEGGRSKNYGYTF.

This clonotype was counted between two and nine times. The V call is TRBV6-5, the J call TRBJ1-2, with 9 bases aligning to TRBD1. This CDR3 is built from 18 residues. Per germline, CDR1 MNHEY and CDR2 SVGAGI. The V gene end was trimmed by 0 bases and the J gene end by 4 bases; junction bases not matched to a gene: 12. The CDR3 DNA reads TGTGCCAGCAGTTACTCCCGGGACAGGGCGGGATCGGCCTATGGCTACACCTTC. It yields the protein CASSYSRDRAGSAYGYTF.

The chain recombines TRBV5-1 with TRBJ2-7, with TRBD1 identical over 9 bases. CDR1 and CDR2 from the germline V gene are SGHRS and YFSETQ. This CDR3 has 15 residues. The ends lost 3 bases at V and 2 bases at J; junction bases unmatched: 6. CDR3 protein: CASSYWTGAPYEQYF. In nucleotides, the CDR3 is TGCGCCAGCAGCTACTGGACAGGGGCCCCCTACGAGCAGTACTTC.

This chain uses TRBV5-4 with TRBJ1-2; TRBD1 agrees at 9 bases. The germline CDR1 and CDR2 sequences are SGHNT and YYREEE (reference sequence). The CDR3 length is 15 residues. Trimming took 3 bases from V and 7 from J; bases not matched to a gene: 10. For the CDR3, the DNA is TGTGCCAGCAGCTCCATCGAGACAGGGGGGACTGGCTACACCTTC. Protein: CASSSIETGGTGYTF.

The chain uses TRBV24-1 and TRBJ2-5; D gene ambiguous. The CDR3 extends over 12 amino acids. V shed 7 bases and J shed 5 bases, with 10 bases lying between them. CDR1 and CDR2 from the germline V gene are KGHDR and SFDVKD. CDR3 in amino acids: CATSTPGETQYF. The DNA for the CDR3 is TGTGCCACCAGCACCCCCGGGGAGACCCAGTACTTC.

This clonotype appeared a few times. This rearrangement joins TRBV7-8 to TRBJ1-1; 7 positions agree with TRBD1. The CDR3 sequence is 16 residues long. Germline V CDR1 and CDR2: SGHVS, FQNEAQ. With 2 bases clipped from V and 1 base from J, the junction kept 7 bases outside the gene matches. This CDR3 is CASSLRQGDANTEAFF. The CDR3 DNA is TGTGCCAGCAGCTTACGGCAGGGGGATGCGAACACTGAAGCTTTCTTT.

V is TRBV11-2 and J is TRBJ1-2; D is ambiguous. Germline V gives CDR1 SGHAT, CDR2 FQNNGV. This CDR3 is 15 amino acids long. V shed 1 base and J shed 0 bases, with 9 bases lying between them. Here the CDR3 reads CASSLVGKSNYGYTF. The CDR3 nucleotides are TGTGCCAGCAGCTTAGTGGGGAAATCTAACTATGGCTACACCTTC.

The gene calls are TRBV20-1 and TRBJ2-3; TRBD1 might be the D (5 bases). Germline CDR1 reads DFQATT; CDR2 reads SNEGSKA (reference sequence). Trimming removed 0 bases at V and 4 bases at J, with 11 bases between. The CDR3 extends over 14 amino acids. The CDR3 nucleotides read TGCAGTGCTAGAGATTATAAGGGGTCAGATACGCAGTATTTT. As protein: CSARDYKGSDTQYF.

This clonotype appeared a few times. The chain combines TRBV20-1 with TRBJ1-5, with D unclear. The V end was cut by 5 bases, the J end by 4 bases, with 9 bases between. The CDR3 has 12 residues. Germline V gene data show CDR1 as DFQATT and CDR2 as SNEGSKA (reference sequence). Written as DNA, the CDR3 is TGCAGTGCTCGACTAGGAAATCAGCCCCAGCATTTT. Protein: CSARLGNQPQHF.

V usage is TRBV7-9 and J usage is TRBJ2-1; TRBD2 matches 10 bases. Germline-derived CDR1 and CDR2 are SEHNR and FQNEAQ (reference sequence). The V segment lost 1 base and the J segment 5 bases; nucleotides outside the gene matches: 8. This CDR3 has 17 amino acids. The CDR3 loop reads CASSLDRSSGGNNEQFF. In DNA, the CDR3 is TGTGCCAGCAGCTTAGATCGGTCTAGCGGGGGAAACAATGAGCAGTTCTTC.

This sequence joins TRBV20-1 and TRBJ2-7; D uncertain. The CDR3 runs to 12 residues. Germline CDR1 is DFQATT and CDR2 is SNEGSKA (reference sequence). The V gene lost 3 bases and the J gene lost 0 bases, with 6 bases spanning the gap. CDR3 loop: CSARSDSYEQYF. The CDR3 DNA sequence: TGCAGTGCTAGGAGCGACTCCTACGAGCAGTACTTC.

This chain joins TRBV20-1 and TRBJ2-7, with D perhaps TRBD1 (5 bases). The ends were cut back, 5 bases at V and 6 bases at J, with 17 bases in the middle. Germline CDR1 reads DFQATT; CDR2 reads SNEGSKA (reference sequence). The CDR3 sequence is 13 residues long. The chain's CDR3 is CSASTLQGGEQYF. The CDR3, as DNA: TGCAGTGCTTCAACCCTGCAGGGCGGCGAGCAGTACTTC.

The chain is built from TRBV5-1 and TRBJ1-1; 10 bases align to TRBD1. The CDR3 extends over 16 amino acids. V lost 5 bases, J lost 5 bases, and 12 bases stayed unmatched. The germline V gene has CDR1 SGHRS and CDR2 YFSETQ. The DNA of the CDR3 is TGCGCCAGCAGGCGGACCGGGACAGGGGATGGTACTGAAGCTTTCTTT. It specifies CASRRTGTGDGTEAFF.

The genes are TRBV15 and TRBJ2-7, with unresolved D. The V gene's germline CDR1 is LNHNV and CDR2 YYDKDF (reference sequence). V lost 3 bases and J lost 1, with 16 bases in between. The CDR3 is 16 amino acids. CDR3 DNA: TGTGCCACCAGCAGTGACAACCCTGGGGTATCCTACGAGCAGTACTTC. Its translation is CATSSDNPGVSYEQYF.

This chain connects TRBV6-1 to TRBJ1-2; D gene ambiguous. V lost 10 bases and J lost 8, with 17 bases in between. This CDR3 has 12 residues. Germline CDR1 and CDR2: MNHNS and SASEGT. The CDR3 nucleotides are TGTGCCACGTGGGATCGGGGTATGGGCTACACCTTC. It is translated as CATWDRGMGYTF.

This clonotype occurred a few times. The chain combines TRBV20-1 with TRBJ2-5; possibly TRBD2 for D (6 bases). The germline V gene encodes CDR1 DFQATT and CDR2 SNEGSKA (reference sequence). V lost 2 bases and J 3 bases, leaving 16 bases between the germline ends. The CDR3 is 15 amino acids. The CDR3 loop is CSARRPGPGEETQYF. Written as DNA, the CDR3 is TGCAGTGCTAGACGGCCGGGACCGGGGGAAGAGACCCAGTACTTC.

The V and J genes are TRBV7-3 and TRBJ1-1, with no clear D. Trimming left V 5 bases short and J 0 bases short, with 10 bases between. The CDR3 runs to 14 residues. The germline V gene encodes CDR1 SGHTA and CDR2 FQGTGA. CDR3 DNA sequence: TGTGCCAGCAGCCCGGAGGGCCTGAACACTGAAGCTTTCTTT. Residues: CASSPEGLNTEAFF.

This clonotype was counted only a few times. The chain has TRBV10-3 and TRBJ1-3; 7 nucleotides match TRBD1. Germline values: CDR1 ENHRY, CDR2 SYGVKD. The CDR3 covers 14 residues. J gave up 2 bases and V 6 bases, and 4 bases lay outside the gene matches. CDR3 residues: CAIRQGDTGNTIYF. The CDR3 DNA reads TGTGCCATCAGGCAGGGGGATACTGGAAACACCATATATTTT.

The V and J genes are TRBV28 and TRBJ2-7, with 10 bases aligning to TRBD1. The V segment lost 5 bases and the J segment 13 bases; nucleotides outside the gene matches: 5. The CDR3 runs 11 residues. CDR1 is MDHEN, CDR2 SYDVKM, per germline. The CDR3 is CASSHGTGDYF. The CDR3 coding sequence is TGTGCCAGCAGTCACGGGACAGGGGATTACTTC.

CDR3 amino acids: CASIDGRERGYTF. The CDR3 bases are TGTGCCAGCATCGATGGACGAGAGCGTGGCTACACCTTC. V usage is TRBV28 and J usage is TRBJ1-2; D is unresolved. Looked up from germline, CDR1 is MDHEN and CDR2 is SYDVKM. V shed 7 bases and J shed 7 bases, with 16 bases lying between them. There are 13 residues in the CDR3.

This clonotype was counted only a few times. The CDR3 DNA sequence: TGTGCCAGCAGCTTAGGGATGACTTCAGATACGCAGTATTTT. Its protein is CASSLGMTSDTQYF. V usage is TRBV7-2 and J usage is TRBJ2-3; D call uncertain. Germline CDR1 and CDR2: SGHTA and FQGNSA. Trimming stripped 1 base from V and 4 bases from J, with 9 bases between. The CDR3 consists of 14 residues.